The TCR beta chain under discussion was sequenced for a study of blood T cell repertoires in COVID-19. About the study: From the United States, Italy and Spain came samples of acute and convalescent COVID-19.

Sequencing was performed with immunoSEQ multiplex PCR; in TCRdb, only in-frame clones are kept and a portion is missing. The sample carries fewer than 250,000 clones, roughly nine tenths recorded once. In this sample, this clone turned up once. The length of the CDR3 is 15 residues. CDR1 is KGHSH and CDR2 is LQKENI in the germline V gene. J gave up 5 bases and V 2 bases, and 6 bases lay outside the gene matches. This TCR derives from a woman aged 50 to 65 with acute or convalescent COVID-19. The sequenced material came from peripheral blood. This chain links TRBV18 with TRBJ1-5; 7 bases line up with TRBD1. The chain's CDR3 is CASSPYTGEDQPQHF. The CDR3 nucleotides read TGTGCCAGCTCACCATATACAGGGGAGGATCAGCCCCAGCATTTT.